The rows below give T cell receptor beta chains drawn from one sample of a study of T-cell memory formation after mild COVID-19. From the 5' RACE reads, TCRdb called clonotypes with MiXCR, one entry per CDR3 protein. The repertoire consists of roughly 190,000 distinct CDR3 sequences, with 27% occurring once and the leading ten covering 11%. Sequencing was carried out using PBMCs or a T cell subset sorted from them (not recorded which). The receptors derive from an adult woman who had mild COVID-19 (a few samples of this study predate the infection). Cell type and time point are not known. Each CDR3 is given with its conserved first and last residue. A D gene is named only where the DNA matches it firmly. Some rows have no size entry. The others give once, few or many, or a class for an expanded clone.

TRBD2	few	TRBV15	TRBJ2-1	CATSIGGDDNEQFF	TGTGCCACCAGCATCGGGGGGGACGATAATGAGCAGTTCTTC
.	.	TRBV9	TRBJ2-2	CASSVDGASGELFF	TGTGCCAGCAGCGTAGATGGGGCCTCCGGGGAGCTGTTTTTT
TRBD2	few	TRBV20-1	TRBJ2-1	CSARDPRLADNNEQFF	TGCAGTGCTAGAGATCCCCGGCTAGCGGATAACAATGAGCAGTTCTTC
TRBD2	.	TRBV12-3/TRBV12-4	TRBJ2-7	CASSLAGGSLEQYF	TGTGCCAGCAGTTTAGCGGGAGGGTCCCTCGAGCAGTACTTC
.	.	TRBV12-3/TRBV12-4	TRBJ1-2	CASSTRRPPRYGYTF	TGTGCCAGCAGCACTCGTAGACCCCCCCGCTATGGCTACACCTTC
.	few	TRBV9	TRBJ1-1	CASGRDTEAFF	TGTGCCAGCGGCAGGGACACTGAAGCTTTCTTT
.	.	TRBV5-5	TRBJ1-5	CASSLSGIYSNQPQHF	TGTGCCAGCAGCCTGTCGGGGATTTATAGCAATCAGCCCCAGCATTTT
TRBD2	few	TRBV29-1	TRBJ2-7	CSVAYRLAGGPFYEQYF	TGCAGCGTTGCGTACAGACTAGCGGGAGGGCCGTTCTACGAGCAGTACTTC
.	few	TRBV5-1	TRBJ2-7	CASSPQRGDEQYF	TGCGCCAGCAGCCCTCAGAGGGGGGACGAGCAGTACTTC
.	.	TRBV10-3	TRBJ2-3	CAIRGAKDHTQYF	TGTGCCATCAGGGGTGCCAAGGATCATACGCAGTATTTT
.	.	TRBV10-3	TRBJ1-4	CAISRTAEMELFF	TGTGCCATCAGCCGGACGGCGGAAATGGAACTGTTTTTT
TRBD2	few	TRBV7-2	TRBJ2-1	CASSLVRERYNEQFF	TGTGCCAGCAGCTTAGTGCGGGAGAGATACAATGAGCAGTTCTTC
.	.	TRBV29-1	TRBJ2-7	CSVANLEGVPYEQYF	TGCAGCGTTGCGAATTTAGAGGGGGTCCCCTACGAGCAGTACTTC
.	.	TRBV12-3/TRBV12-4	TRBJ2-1	CASSPLPHEQFF	TGTGCCAGCAGTCCGCTGCCCCATGAGCAGTTCTTC
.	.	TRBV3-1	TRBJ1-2	CASSQGYRSNGYTF	TGTGCCAGCAGCCAAGGGTACAGGTCCAATGGCTACACCTTC
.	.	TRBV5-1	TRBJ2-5	CASSLRGNQETQYF	TGCGCCAGCAGCTTACGGGGGAACCAAGAGACCCAGTACTTC
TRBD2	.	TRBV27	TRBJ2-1	CASSPSGEREGENNEQFF	TGTGCCAGCAGTCCCTCGGGTGAGCGGGAGGGGGAAAACAATGAGCAGTTCTTC
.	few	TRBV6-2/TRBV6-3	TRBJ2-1	CASSYLGAGVGDEQFF	TGTGCCAGCAGTTACCTAGGGGCCGGAGTGGGGGATGAGCAGTTCTTC
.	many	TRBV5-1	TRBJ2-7	CASSFEGYEQYF	TGCGCCAGCAGCTTCGAAGGCTACGAGCAGTACTTC
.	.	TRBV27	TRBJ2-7	CASQLGYEQYF	TGTGCCAGCCAACTTGGGTACGAGCAGTACTTC
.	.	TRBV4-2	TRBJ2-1	CASSQDNGRTTEQFF	TGTGCCAGCAGCCAAGATAACGGGAGAACCACTGAGCAGTTCTTC
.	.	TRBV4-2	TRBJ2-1	CASSQGTDFYNEQFF	TGTGCCAGCAGCCAAGGCACAGACTTCTACAATGAGCAGTTCTTC
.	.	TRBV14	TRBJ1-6	CASSQAGEKTLHF	TGTGCCAGCAGCCAAGCAGGGGAGAAGACCCTCCACTTT
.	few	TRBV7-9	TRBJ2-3	CASSPADTDTQYF	TGTGCCAGCAGCCCCGCCGACACAGATACGCAGTATTTT
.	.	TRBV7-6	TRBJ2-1	CASSLGGGPSSDEQFF	TGTGCCAGCAGCTTAGGGGGCGGGCCATCTTCCGATGAGCAGTTCTTC
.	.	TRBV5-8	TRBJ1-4	CASSHIQGFGEKLFF	TGTGCCAGCAGCCACATTCAGGGTTTTGGGGAAAAACTGTTTTTT
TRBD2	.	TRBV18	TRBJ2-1	CASSPPLWEGLAGGSYNEQFF	TGTGCCAGCTCACCCCCACTTTGGGAGGGACTAGCGGGAGGCTCCTACAATGAGCAGTTCTTC
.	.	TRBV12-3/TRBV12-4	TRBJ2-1	CASSPGTPNNEQFF	TGTGCCAGCAGTCCCGGGACCCCCAACAATGAGCAGTTCTTC
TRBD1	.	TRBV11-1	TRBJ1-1	CASSLGDRGTEAFF	TGTGCCAGCAGCTTAGGCGACAGGGGCACTGAAGCTTTCTTT
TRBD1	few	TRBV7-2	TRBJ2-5	CASRLGGRQGETQYF	TGTGCCAGCAGGCTAGGGGGAAGACAGGGAGAGACCCAGTACTTC
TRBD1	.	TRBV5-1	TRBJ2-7	CASNTGTGPYEQYF	TGCGCCAGCAACACCGGGACAGGGCCATACGAGCAGTACTTC
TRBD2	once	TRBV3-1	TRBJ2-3	CASSQDSGSAQYF	TGTGCCAGCAGCCAAGATAGCGGGAGTGCGCAGTATTTT
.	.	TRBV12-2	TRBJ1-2	CASRFRAGGLTDGYTF	TGTGCAAGTCGCTTCAGGGCAGGGGGCTTGACGGATGGCTACACCTTC
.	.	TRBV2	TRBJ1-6	CASIMGGASSPLHF	TGTGCCAGCATTATGGGGGGGGCGAGTTCACCCCTCCACTTT
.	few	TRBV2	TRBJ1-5	CASNGGGNQPQHF	TGTGCCAGCAACGGGGGGGGAAATCAGCCCCAGCATTTT
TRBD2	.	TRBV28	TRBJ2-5	CASSPQRGGFETQYF	TGTGCCAGCAGTCCCCAGCGGGGGGGGTTTGAGACCCAGTACTTC
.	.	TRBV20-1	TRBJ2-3	CSARDPRRGTTDTQYF	TGCAGTGCTAGAGATCCCCGCAGGGGTACCACAGATACGCAGTATTTT
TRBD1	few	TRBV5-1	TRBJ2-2	CASSRGQQNTGELFF	TGCGCCAGCAGCCGGGGACAGCAGAACACCGGGGAGCTGTTTTTT
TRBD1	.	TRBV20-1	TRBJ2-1	CSARTGGNEQFF	TGCAGTGCTAGGACAGGGGGCAATGAGCAGTTCTTC
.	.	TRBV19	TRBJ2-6	CASSIGNTGANVLTF	TGTGCCAGTAGTATTGGGAATACTGGGGCCAACGTCCTGACTTTC
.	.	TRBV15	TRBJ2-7	CATSRVGSGRRDEQYF	TGTGCCACCAGCAGAGTCGGTTCGGGACGGAGAGACGAGCAGTACTTC
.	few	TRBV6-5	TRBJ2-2	CASKSRRNTGELFF	TGTGCCAGCAAGAGCCGTCGGAACACCGGGGAGCTGTTTTTT
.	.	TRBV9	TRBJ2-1	CASSVAGGMTNEQFF	TGTGCCAGCAGCGTAGCGGGCGGGATGACAAATGAGCAGTTCTTC
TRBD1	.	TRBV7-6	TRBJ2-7	CASSLAPGLQGVSGAYEQYF	TGTGCCAGCAGCTTAGCCCCGGGGCTACAGGGGGTGAGCGGCGCCTACGAGCAGTACTTC
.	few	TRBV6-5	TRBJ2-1	CASSYGGTRNNEQFF	TGTGCCAGCAGTTACGGCGGGACTCGTAACAATGAGCAGTTCTTC